A selection of T cell receptor beta chains follows, all from one sample in a study of shared clonotypes between healthy human individuals. The method was immunoSEQ multiplex PCR; TCRdb's version includes in-frame clones alone and lacks a portion of them. The table shows around 2.1 million clones, with 85% to 95% occurring only once. The sample consisted of naive CD8+ T cells from PBMCs. All receptors derive from a man aged 18 to 29 in good health. Some clones in this sample may be carry-over from other donors' samples. Each CDR3 is given with its conserved first and last residue. Each record gives: clone size, D gene, J gene, V gene, CDR3 length, CDR3 protein, CDR3 DNA. The D gene is left open where the match is weak. Clone size is stated in some rows and not others, as once, few, many or a class when expanded.

once	.	TRBJ2-7	TRBV28	15	CASSLPSHVSYEQYF	TGTGCCAGCAGTTTACCGAGCCACGTCTCCTACGAGCAGTACTTC
.	TRBD1	TRBJ2-7	TRBV19	13	CASRETGGYEQYF	TGTGCCAGTAGGGAGACAGGGGGCTACGAGCAGTACTTC
.	TRBD1	TRBJ1-2	TRBV5-4	15	CASSFGTGDLYGYTF	TGTGCCAGCAGCTTTGGGACAGGGGATCTCTATGGCTACACCTTC
.	TRBD2	TRBJ2-3	TRBV7-8	14	CASGGRGAADTQYF	TGTGCCAGCGGTGGGAGGGGCGCGGCCGATACGCAGTATTTT
.	.	TRBJ2-1	TRBV9	16	CASSFLGRFYDNEQFF	TGTGCCAGCAGTTTCCTGGGCCGATTTTACGACAATGAGCAGTTCTTC
.	.	TRBJ1-2	TRBV11-2	16	CASSLDGGGGSYGYTF	TGTGCCAGCAGCTTAGATGGTGGGGGCGGGAGCTATGGCTACACCTTC
few	.	TRBJ1-1	TRBV28	15	CASSIHRSALTEAFF	TGTGCCAGCAGCATACACCGAAGTGCTCTCACTGAAGCTTTCTTT
.	.	TRBJ2-5	TRBV5-6	15	CASSLGGFREETQYF	TGTGCCAGCAGCTTGGGGGGATTCCGGGAGGAGACCCAGTACTTC
.	.	TRBJ2-1	TRBV27	14	CASSLGTFYNEQFF	TGTGCCAGCAGTTTAGGGACTTTCTACAATGAGCAGTTCTTC
.	TRBD2	TRBJ2-3	TRBV9	17	CASSVRTSGRAQDTQYF	TGTGCCAGCAGCGTCCGTACTAGCGGGAGGGCCCAAGATACGCAGTATTTT
.	TRBD2	TRBJ2-1	TRBV19	18	CASSSTSGPSPFYNRQFF	TGTGCCAGTAGTAGTACTAGCGGGCCCTCCCCCTTTTACAACCGACAGTTCTTC
once	.	TRBJ1-1	TRBV5-8	14	CASSLTGGNTEAFF	TGTGCCAGCAGCTTGACAGGAGGGAACACTGAAGCTTTCTTT
.	TRBD2	TRBJ2-7	TRBV27	16	CASSLRGGHPSYEQYF	TGTGCCAGCAGTTTACGGGGGGGACACCCCTCCTACGAGCAGTACTTC
.	.	TRBJ2-7	TRBV25-1	13	CASSEGASYEQYF	TGTGCCAGCAGTGAGGGCGCCTCCTACGAGCAGTACTTC
once	.	TRBJ1-1	TRBV11-2	15	CASSLFERVSPEAFF	TGTGCCAGCAGCTTATTTGAAAGGGTTTCGCCTGAAGCTTTCTTT